The 12 T cell receptor beta chains listed next were all sequenced from one sample in a study of T cells expressing NK-cell markers. For each CDR3 protein, TCRdb gives one entry from its re-call of the 5' RACE reads, without DNA. This table holds almost 450,000 distinct CDR3 sequences. Input material: blood T cells: a sorted CD56 or NKG2C T cell subset, CD4+ or CD8+ T cells, or bulk PBMC T cells (not recorded which). All receptors come from a woman aged 18-69 years in good health.

J is TRBJ2-3 and V is TRBV12-3 or TRBV12-4; TCRdb calls TRBD1, which cannot be checked without DNA. This CDR3 comprises 16 residues. CDR3 loop: CASSLTTSGGRDTQYF.

The rearrangement links TRBV7-2 to TRBJ2-3; as DNA is missing, the TRBD2 call by TCRdb cannot be tested. Germline V gene data show CDR1 as SGHTA and CDR2 as FQGNSA. This CDR3 has 16 amino acids. The CDR3 here is CASSLQASGYTDTQYF.

The gene calls are TRBV11-2 and TRBJ2-5; TCRdb's D call, TRBD1, is unchecked because there is no DNA. The germline V gene has CDR1 SGHAT and CDR2 FQNNGV. The CDR3 has 12 residues. CDR3 residues: CASSLEGLTQYF.

V and J are TRBV6-5 and TRBJ2-3; the TCRdb call, TRBD2, lacks DNA for checking. CDR3 length: 12 residues. Germline V gene data show CDR1 as MNHEY and CDR2 as SVGAGI. CDR3 region: CASSTTSGSQYF.

The chain employs TRBV6-2 or TRBV6-3 and TRBJ2-7; lacking DNA, the TRBD2 call made by TCRdb goes unchecked. This CDR3 spans 16 amino acids. The V gene's germline CDR1 is MNHEY and CDR2 SVGEGT. CDR3: CASSSLTLAGGRSSYF.

The rearrangement uses TRBV7-6 and TRBJ2-3; TCRdb calls TRBD1, which cannot be checked without DNA. The CDR3 totals 14 residues. The V gene's germline CDR1 is SGHVS and CDR2 FNYEAQ. The CDR3 reads CASSYGTGTDTQYF.

The chain links TRBV30 to TRBJ2-5. Germline V gene data show CDR1 as GTSNPN and CDR2 as SVGIG (reference sequence). The CDR3 sequence is 14 residues long. CDR3 in amino acids: CAWGTQSYQETQYF.

The chain links TRBV29-1 to TRBJ1-2; the D call from TCRdb, TRBD1, cannot be confirmed without DNA. Per the germline V gene, CDR1 is SQVTM and CDR2 is ANQGSEA. There are 14 residues in the CDR3. CDR3 protein: CSVAERTVNYGYTF.

The V and J genes are TRBV5-6 and TRBJ2-1; TCRdb's D call of TRBD2 is untestable without DNA. The germline V gene has CDR1 SGHDT and CDR2 YYEEEE. This CDR3 spans 18 amino acids. This chain's CDR3 is CASSLATGLADRDNEQFF.

The chain couples TRBV20-1 to TRBJ2-2; TCRdb gives TRBD2 as the D gene, but with no DNA this cannot be confirmed. CDR1 is DFQATT and CDR2 is SNEGSKA in the germline V gene (reference sequence). The CDR3 is made up of 14 amino acids. The chain's CDR3 is CSASLAEATGELFF.

The chain uses TRBV7-2 and TRBJ1-6. Germline V gives CDR1 SGHTA, CDR2 FQGNSA. CDR3 length: 14 residues. CDR3 amino acids: CASSLGSPNSPLHF.

The CDR3 here is CSARLNTEAFF. V and J are TRBV20-1 and TRBJ1-1. CDR1 DFQATT and CDR2 SNEGSKA come from the germline V gene (reference sequence). The CDR3 sequence is 11 residues long.